This is a list of T cell receptor beta chains from one sample in a study of chemoradiotherapy in HPV16-positive cancers. Repertoires were generated with immunoSEQ multiplex PCR, while TCRdb's copy carries only in-frame clones and drops some. The data show tens of thousands of clones, more than 75% seen once. Here the sequenced sample was blood, taken from a patient who underwent chemoradiotherapy. The receptor set was obtained from a human donor with HPV-associated anogenital cancer. Each CDR3 is given with its conserved first and last residue.

v_call	j_call	cdr3_aa
TRBV9	TRBJ2-2	CASSGLAALNTGELFF
TRBV5-6	TRBJ1-1	CASSYREAYTEAFF
TRBV5-8	TRBJ2-7	CASSLRGSQGYEQYF
TRBV7-2	TRBJ1-5	CASTLDGYQPQHF
TRBV7-2	TRBJ2-5	CASIPSGLPGETQYF
TRBV5-6	TRBJ2-5	CASSRNLQETQYF
TRBV6-1	TRBJ1-2	CASSDPSLGRPNYGYTF
TRBV2	TRBJ1-2	CASSARVLGGYTF
TRBV29-1	TRBJ2-5	CSVAVLDQETQYF
TRBV7-9	TRBJ1-4	CASSLPLGQAVSGEKLFF
TRBV2	TRBJ2-5	CATSTGRRETQYF
TRBV11-2	TRBJ2-7	CASSKTPGYEQYF
TRBV7-2	TRBJ1-1	CASSSRGTDMNTEAFF
TRBV30	TRBJ2-1	CAWGTSSNEQFF
TRBV9	TRBJ2-2	CASSVRTGENTGELFF
TRBV4-2	TRBJ2-3	CASSQDSGGRKSTDTQYF
TRBV11-2	TRBJ2-5	CASSSGLLAGGQETQYF
TRBV5-1	TRBJ1-1	CASSLTQGNTEAFF
TRBV28	TRBJ2-7	CASSSGQGVEQYF
TRBV5-1	TRBJ2-7	CASSITGKHEQYF
TRBV6-1	TRBJ1-2	CASTANYGYTF
TRBV10-3	TRBJ2-1	CAISESSYTSFSSNEQFF
TRBV30	TRBJ1-2	CAWSVGRDYGYTF
TRBV2	TRBJ1-1	CASSEAGIRYTEAFF
TRBV5-1	TRBJ1-1	CASSLESTEAFF